The 17 T cell receptor beta chains reported below all come from one sample, sequenced in a study of blood T cell repertoires in COVID-19. The repertoire was sequenced with immunoSEQ multiplex PCR; TCRdb's copy has only in-frame clones and lacks some. The profile shows some 270,000 clones, 70% to 90% of them singletons. Material: peripheral blood. These receptors all come from a woman in her seventies with acute or convalescent COVID-19.

Only a few counts were recorded for this clone. The chain couples TRBV10-2 to TRBJ2-2; D not resolved. CDR3 size: 11 residues. The V end lost 8 bases, the J end lost 7 bases, and 8 bases lay between the germline ends. Germline V gene sequence: CDR1 WSHSY, CDR2 SAAADI. CDR3 in DNA: TGCGCCAGCGTAGCTAACGGGGAGCTGTTTTTT. It encodes CASVANGELFF.

The V gene is TRBV2, the J gene TRBJ1-4, with no clear D. Trimming cost V 6 bases and J 2 bases, with 16 bases left between them. The CDR3 length is 16 residues. Germline values: CDR1 SNHLY, CDR2 FYNNEI. DNA of the CDR3: TGTGCCAGCAGGGAGACTTACACGGGGACTAATGAAAAACTGTTTTTT. Protein: CASRETYTGTNEKLFF.

The chain joins TRBV6-6 to TRBJ2-3, with D maybe TRBD2 (6 bases). V was pared by 8 bases and J by 0 bases, with 12 bases between. The CDR3 is 14 amino acids. Per the germline V gene, CDR1 is MNHNY and CDR2 is SVGAGI (reference sequence). CDR3 sequence reads: CASRRGSSTDTQYF. In nucleotides, the CDR3 is TGTGCCAGCCGCCGGGGGTCTAGCACAGATACGCAGTATTTT.

The genes are TRBV5-1 and TRBJ1-4; unclear D gene. Germline CDR1 and CDR2: SGHRS and YFSETQ. Trimming took off 0 bases at V and 11 bases at J, with 14 bases between the two ends. The CDR3 is made up of 14 amino acids. CDR3 sequence (DNA): TGCGCCAGCAGCTTGGCCCCGGCGGGGTCCAAACTGTTTTTT. Amino acids: CASSLAPAGSKLFF.

V is TRBV6-4 and J is TRBJ2-7, with D tentatively TRBD2 (6 bases). The V end lost 7 bases, the J end lost 3 bases, and 10 bases lay between the germline ends. This CDR3 contains 12 residues. Germline values: CDR1 MRHNA, CDR2 SNTAGT. CDR3 in amino acids: CASTQGGYEQYF. CDR3 coding DNA: TGTGCCAGCACGCAGGGAGGCTACGAGCAGTACTTC.

The chain is built from TRBV3-1 (or the pseudogene TRBV3-2) and TRBJ2-1; 10 nucleotides line up with TRBD1. The germline gives CDR1 LGHDT, CDR2 YNNKEL (reference sequence). The CDR3 is 18 amino acids. Trimming cost V 3 bases and J 1 base; bases outside gene matches: 9. The CDR3 DNA reads TGTGCCAGCAGCCAGGGACAGGGGAACCGGCCATCCTACAATGAGCAGTTCTTC. This gives the protein CASSQGQGNRPSYNEQFF.

The chain combines TRBV6-5 with TRBJ2-5; 8 positions match TRBD1. This CDR3 comprises 15 residues. Germline CDR1 and CDR2: MNHEY and SVGAGI. Losses at the gene ends were 5 bases for V and 1 base for J; bases not matched to a gene: 6. The CDR3 spells CASSPDRGAQETQYF. For the CDR3, the DNA is TGTGCCAGCAGTCCAGACAGGGGAGCCCAAGAGACCCAGTACTTC.

The chain links TRBV2 to TRBJ2-3; possibly TRBD2 for D (6 bases). The CDR3 consists of 14 residues. Germline lookup yields CDR1 SNHLY and CDR2 FYNNEI. The V end was cut by 3 bases, the J end by 4 bases, with 11 bases between. The DNA of the CDR3 is TGTGCCAGCAGTGATTGGAGGGGTTCAGATACGCAGTATTTT. Translated, it gives CASSDWRGSDTQYF.

The V call is TRBV5-6, the J call TRBJ1-4, with a possible D match to TRBD1 (5 bases). Trimming removed 0 bases from V and 0 bases from J, with 9 bases in between. The CDR3 runs 16 residues. Looked up from germline, CDR1 is SGHDT and CDR2 is YYEEEE. CDR3 amino acids: CASSLAGGATNEKLFF. The CDR3 region has the DNA TGTGCCAGCAGCTTGGCAGGAGGGGCAACTAATGAAAAACTGTTTTTT.

The rearrangement uses TRBV6-6 and TRBJ2-2; 7 bases agree with TRBD2. The germline CDR1 and CDR2 sequences are MNHNY and SVGAGI (reference sequence). The V and J ends lost 6 bases and 4 bases, in that order; junction bases with no gene match: 5. The CDR3 consists of 14 residues. The CDR3 loop reads CASRSTSVTGELFF. The CDR3 DNA sequence: TGTGCCAGCAGGTCCACTAGCGTCACCGGGGAGCTGTTTTTT.

The J gene is TRBJ1-2, the V gene TRBV11-2, with D unresolved. This CDR3 region has 13 residues. The V end lost 2 bases, the J end lost 4 bases, and 8 bases lay between the germline ends. Germline V CDR1 and CDR2: SGHAT, FQNNGV. Here the CDR3 DNA reads TGTGCCAGCAGCTTAAGGGAGGCCTATGGCTACACCTTC. Its translation is CASSLREAYGYTF.

The V call is TRBV6-6, the J call TRBJ1-1; 8 bases align to TRBD1. CDR3 length equals 15 residues. The germline gives CDR1 MNHNY, CDR2 SVGAGI (reference sequence). V lost 5 bases and J lost 6; bases outside the gene matches: 11. CDR3 nucleotides: TGTGCCAGCAGTAGTAGGGACAGGTGGGGACCTGAAGCTTTCTTT. Its protein product is CASSSRDRWGPEAFF.

As concerns this clone: Other nucleotide sequences from this sample produce the same CDR3. The chain employs TRBV4-1 and TRBJ2-5; TRBD1 is a possible D gene (7 bases). Germline V gene lookup returns CDR1 MGHRA and CDR2 YSYEKL. The V and J ends lost 1 base and 5 bases respectively, with 11 bases between them. CDR3 size: 14 residues. Written as DNA, the CDR3 is TGCGCCAGCAGCCAAGGCAGGGGGGCCGAGACCCAGTACTTC. Translating gives CASSQGRGAETQYF.

Only a few counts were recorded for this clone. This CDR3 reads CASRRQGIGGYGYTF. The CDR3 DNA reads as TGTGCCAGCAGAAGACAAGGAATAGGGGGCTATGGCTACACCTTC. V usage is TRBV6-5 and J usage is TRBJ1-2; possible D gene TRBD1, 6 bases. Trimming removed 6 bases at V and 4 bases at J, with 18 bases between. The CDR3 contains 15 residues. Germline loops: CDR1 MNHEY, CDR2 SVGAGI.

This clone appeared once. The gene calls are TRBV7-9 and TRBJ1-1; 10 bases map to TRBD1. The ends lost 5 bases at V and 11 bases at J; junction bases unmatched: 14. Germline CDR1 is SEHNR and CDR2 is FQNEAQ (reference sequence). The CDR3 totals 15 residues. The CDR3 loop is CASSPFPGQGRGAFF. The CDR3 DNA is TGTGCCAGCAGCCCATTCCCGGGACAGGGGCGCGGCGCTTTCTTT. Based on the CDR3 plus reference TRBV7-9 and TRBJ1-1, the full variable domain is DTGVSQNPRHKITKRGQNVTFRCDPISEHNRLYWYRQTLGQGPEFLTYFQNEAQLEKSRLLSDRFSAERPKGSFSTLEIQRTEQGDSAMYLCASSPFPGQGRGAFFGQGTRLTVV.

The chain joins TRBV7-9 to TRBJ1-2; TRBD1 matches 8 bases. Germline lookup yields CDR1 SEHNR and CDR2 FQNEAQ (reference sequence). J lost 8 bases, V lost 6 bases, and 5 bases had no gene match. This CDR3 has 12 amino acids. CDR3 DNA sequence: TGTGCCAGCAGTGGACAGGGATCCGGCTACACCTTC. Its translation is CASSGQGSGYTF.

This clone was detected ten times or more. The rearrangement joins TRBV5-6 to TRBJ2-5; 11 bases line up with TRBD2. V was pared by 8 bases and J by 6 bases, with 6 bases of the junction left unmatched. Germline CDR1 SGHDT, CDR2 YYEEEE. There are 13 residues in the CDR3. CDR3 region: CASKTSGVQTQYF. CDR3 in DNA: TGTGCCAGTAAGACTAGCGGGGTACAGACCCAGTACTTC.